The TCR beta chain described here comes from a study of identical twins. TCRdb reanalysed the 5' RACE reads using MiXCR and keeps one entry per CDR3 protein. Of 1.5 million to 2 million distinct CDR3 sequences listed, roughly a third are singletons. V lost 5 bases to trimming and J lost 4 bases, with 13 bases between them. The CDR3 is 14 amino acids. Germline values: CDR1 MNHEY, CDR2 SMNVEV (reference sequence). In this sample, this clonotype turned up a few times. What it binds is not known. Study-wide results and limits: Abundant beta clonotypes from cord blood bore fewer insertions; memory repertoires lacked this pattern.

The chain combines TRBV27 with TRBJ2-3; D unresolved. Sample: cord blood. This clonotype originated in a newborn girl in good health. The CDR3 here is CASSLINRADTQYF. CDR3 nucleotide sequence: TGTGCCAGCAGTCTAATTAACCGGGCAGATACGCAGTATTTT.